The rows below give T cell receptor beta chains drawn from one sample of a study of T cell responses to AZD1222 COVID-19 vaccine. The repertoire was sequenced with immunoSEQ multiplex PCR; TCRdb's copy has only in-frame clones and lacks some. Here the sample spans 150,000 to 200,000 clones, approximately 91% being singletons. Here the sequenced sample was peripheral blood, taken on day 0 of AZD1222 vaccination. The receptor source for this set is an adult in good health. Each CDR3 is given with its conserved first and last residue. A D gene is named only where the DNA matches it firmly. The size of a clone is reported for some rows only, either as once, few or many, or as a class for expanded clones.

v_gene: TRBV13; len: 14; j_gene: TRBJ1-3; d_gene: NA; abundance: few; CDR3nt: TGTGCCAGCAGCTTAGGACTAGGGGGAAACACCATATATTTT; CDR3aa: CASSLGLGGNTIYF
v_gene: TRBV5-1; len: 14; j_gene: TRBJ2-5; d_gene: NA; abundance: NA; CDR3nt: TGCGCCAGCAGCTTGGGCGGGGTCCAAGAGACCCAGTACTTC; CDR3aa: CASSLGGVQETQYF
v_gene: TRBV2; len: 14; j_gene: TRBJ1-2; d_gene: TRBD1; abundance: NA; CDR3nt: TGTGCCAGCAGTGACTTAGGGGGCGTCTATGGCTACACCTTC; CDR3aa: CASSDLGGVYGYTF
v_gene: TRBV7-8; len: 15; j_gene: TRBJ2-5; d_gene: TRBD2; abundance: NA; CDR3nt: TGTGCCAGCAGCCTGCACGGGGGGGCCGGAGAGACCCAGTACTTC; CDR3aa: CASSLHGGAGETQYF
v_gene: TRBV7-2; len: 15; j_gene: TRBJ1-6; d_gene: TRBD1; abundance: once; CDR3nt: TGTGCCAGCAGCGGGGGGGGACAGGGTCATTCACCCCTCCACTTT; CDR3aa: CASSGGGQGHSPLHF
v_gene: TRBV15; len: 15; j_gene: TRBJ2-2; d_gene: TRBD1; abundance: once; CDR3nt: TGTGCCACCAGCAGAGGGGGACAGGGAATCGGGGAGCTGTTTTTT; CDR3aa: CATSRGGQGIGELFF
v_gene: TRBV7-3; len: 13; j_gene: TRBJ1-1; d_gene: NA; abundance: NA; CDR3nt: TGTGCCAGCAGCTTGGAGAAGAACACTGAAGCTTTCTTT; CDR3aa: CASSLEKNTEAFF
v_gene: TRBV19; len: 12; j_gene: TRBJ2-1; d_gene: TRBD2; abundance: NA; CDR3nt: TGTGCCAGTGGGACTAGCGGAGGTGAGCAGTTCTTC; CDR3aa: CASGTSGGEQFF
v_gene: TRBV9; len: 15; j_gene: TRBJ2-7; d_gene: TRBD2; abundance: NA; CDR3nt: TGTGCCAGCAGCGTAGAGGGTAGCGGGGCCTACGAGCAGTACTTC; CDR3aa: CASSVEGSGAYEQYF
v_gene: TRBV28; len: 14; j_gene: TRBJ2-2; d_gene: NA; abundance: NA; CDR3nt: TGTGCCAGCAGTTCCAGGGGTCTAACCGGGGAGCTGTTTTTT; CDR3aa: CASSSRGLTGELFF
v_gene: TRBV2; len: 11; j_gene: TRBJ2-7; d_gene: NA; abundance: NA; CDR3nt: TGTGCCAGCAGTCTTCTTTACGAGCAGTACTTC; CDR3aa: CASSLLYEQYF
v_gene: TRBV5-1; len: 13; j_gene: TRBJ1-1; d_gene: TRBD1; abundance: NA; CDR3nt: TGCGCCAGCAGCGAGACAGGGGGCACTGAAGCTTTCTTT; CDR3aa: CASSETGGTEAFF
v_gene: TRBV6-1; len: 13; j_gene: TRBJ2-5; d_gene: NA; abundance: NA; CDR3nt: TGTGCCAGCAGTGAACTTTTACAGGAGACCCAGTACTTC; CDR3aa: CASSELLQETQYF
v_gene: TRBV3-1/TRBV3-2; len: 12; j_gene: TRBJ2-1; d_gene: NA; abundance: NA; CDR3nt: TGTGCCAGCAGCCAAGAGAACATTGAGCAGTTCTTC; CDR3aa: CASSQENIEQFF
v_gene: TRBV29-1; len: 14; j_gene: TRBJ2-5; d_gene: TRBD1; abundance: NA; CDR3nt: TGCAGCGTTATTGGGACAGGGGGCAAGGAGACCCAGTACTTC; CDR3aa: CSVIGTGGKETQYF
v_gene: TRBV28; len: 15; j_gene: TRBJ1-3; d_gene: TRBD1; abundance: once; CDR3nt: TGTGCCAGCAGACGACAGGGGCCTTCTGGAAACACCATATATTTT; CDR3aa: CASRRQGPSGNTIYF
v_gene: TRBV5-8; len: 14; j_gene: TRBJ2-4; d_gene: NA; abundance: NA; CDR3nt: TGTGCCAGCAGCTTGAGGCTAGCCAAAAACATTCAGTACTTC; CDR3aa: CASSLRLAKNIQYF
v_gene: TRBV5-1; len: 13; j_gene: TRBJ2-7; d_gene: NA; abundance: NA; CDR3nt: TGCGCCAGCAGCTTGCTTCAGGGCGCCGAGCAGTACTTC; CDR3aa: CASSLLQGAEQYF
v_gene: TRBV6-2/TRBV6-3; len: 18; j_gene: TRBJ2-3; d_gene: TRBD2; abundance: NA; CDR3nt: TGTGCCAGCAGTTACTCGAGAGCTAGCGGTATTGACACAGATACGCAGTATTTT; CDR3aa: CASSYSRASGIDTDTQYF
v_gene: TRBV10-1; len: 14; j_gene: TRBJ2-3; d_gene: NA; abundance: NA; CDR3nt: TGCGCCAGCAGGAGGAGCGGAGACGAAGATACGCAGTATTTT; CDR3aa: CASRRSGDEDTQYF
v_gene: TRBV18; len: 15; j_gene: TRBJ1-3; d_gene: TRBD1; abundance: NA; CDR3nt: TGTGCCAGCTCACCAACAGGGGGCTCTGGAAACACCATATATTTT; CDR3aa: CASSPTGGSGNTIYF
v_gene: TRBV5-6; len: 14; j_gene: TRBJ2-7; d_gene: TRBD1; abundance: NA; CDR3nt: TGTGCCAGCAGCTTGGTCCCGACAGGGGGCGAGCAGTACTTC; CDR3aa: CASSLVPTGGEQYF
v_gene: TRBV18; len: 16; j_gene: TRBJ2-3; d_gene: TRBD2; abundance: NA; CDR3nt: TGTGCCAGCTCACCTCTGGGACTAGCGGGCACAGATACGCAGTATTTT; CDR3aa: CASSPLGLAGTDTQYF
v_gene: TRBV9; len: 14; j_gene: TRBJ2-3; d_gene: TRBD2; abundance: NA; CDR3nt: TGTGCCAGCAGCGGCGGGGGGGCCACAGATACGCAGTATTTT; CDR3aa: CASSGGGATDTQYF
v_gene: TRBV20-1; len: 18; j_gene: TRBJ2-1; d_gene: NA; abundance: NA; CDR3nt: TGCAGTGCTAGTTGGTTTATGGGGGGGGCCCAAACTACCAATGAGCAGTTCTTC; CDR3aa: CSASWFMGGAQTTNEQFF
v_gene: TRBV19; len: 15; j_gene: TRBJ2-7; d_gene: TRBD2; abundance: NA; CDR3nt: TGTGCCAGTAGTGTCTATCCGACTAGCGGCTACGAGCAGTACTTC; CDR3aa: CASSVYPTSGYEQYF
v_gene: TRBV7-9; len: 13; j_gene: TRBJ1-5; d_gene: NA; abundance: NA; CDR3nt: TGTGCCAGCAACCAGGCGGGCAATCAGCCCCAGCATTTT; CDR3aa: CASNQAGNQPQHF
v_gene: TRBV27; len: 15; j_gene: TRBJ1-2; d_gene: NA; abundance: NA; CDR3nt: TGTGCCAGCAGTTTTAACCCGATCGGGCGCTATGGCTACACCTTC; CDR3aa: CASSFNPIGRYGYTF
v_gene: TRBV5-1; len: 15; j_gene: TRBJ1-3; d_gene: TRBD1; abundance: NA; CDR3nt: TGCGCCAGCAGCTTAGCAGGGGGCTCAGGAAACACCATATATTTT; CDR3aa: CASSLAGGSGNTIYF
v_gene: TRBV7-9; len: 12; j_gene: TRBJ2-5; d_gene: NA; abundance: NA; CDR3nt: TGTGCCAGCAGCTTAGCCCCGGAGACCCAGTACTTC; CDR3aa: CASSLAPETQYF
v_gene: TRBV11-2; len: 13; j_gene: TRBJ2-7; d_gene: TRBD2; abundance: NA; CDR3nt: TGTGCCAGCAGCTTAGATCGGGCGGGGGAACAGTACTTC; CDR3aa: CASSLDRAGEQYF
v_gene: TRBV7-2; len: 17; j_gene: TRBJ2-7; d_gene: TRBD1; abundance: NA; CDR3nt: TGTGCCAGCAGCTTAGTTCCGGGACAGGGGGACACCTACGAGCAGTACTTC; CDR3aa: CASSLVPGQGDTYEQYF
v_gene: TRBV9; len: 16; j_gene: TRBJ2-7; d_gene: NA; abundance: once; CDR3nt: TGTGCCAGCAGCGTAGAGCCGGACAGCCTCCTCTACGAGCAGTACTTC; CDR3aa: CASSVEPDSLLYEQYF
v_gene: TRBV6-2/TRBV6-3; len: 16; j_gene: TRBJ1-5; d_gene: TRBD1; abundance: NA; CDR3nt: TGTGCCAGCAGTGCACGACAGGGGGTAACCAATCAGCCCCAGCATTTT; CDR3aa: CASSARQGVTNQPQHF
v_gene: TRBV10-1; len: 12; j_gene: TRBJ2-3; d_gene: NA; abundance: NA; CDR3nt: TGCGCCAGCAGGGCGAGGCACCATACGCAGTATTTT; CDR3aa: CASRARHHTQYF
v_gene: TRBV3-1/TRBV3-2; len: 13; j_gene: TRBJ2-7; d_gene: NA; abundance: NA; CDR3nt: TGTGCCAGCAGCCAAGTGGACGGCTACGAGCAGTACTTC; CDR3aa: CASSQVDGYEQYF
v_gene: TRBV7-9; len: 15; j_gene: TRBJ2-1; d_gene: NA; abundance: NA; CDR3nt: TGTGCCAGCAGCTTAGCTGGAGGCAGTAATTTTAAGCAGTTCTTC; CDR3aa: CASSLAGGSNFKQFF
v_gene: TRBV5-6; len: 19; j_gene: TRBJ2-2; d_gene: TRBD2; abundance: NA; CDR3nt: TGTGCCAGCAGCTACAAGAAGAGACTAGCGGGAGGCGGCACCGGGGAGCTGTTTTTT; CDR3aa: CASSYKKRLAGGGTGELFF
v_gene: TRBV5-1; len: 15; j_gene: TRBJ2-2; d_gene: TRBD2; abundance: NA; CDR3nt: TGCGCCAGCGGATCTAGCGGGAGTAACACCGGGGAGCTGTTTTTT; CDR3aa: CASGSSGSNTGELFF
v_gene: TRBV9; len: 15; j_gene: TRBJ1-1; d_gene: TRBD1; abundance: once; CDR3nt: TGTGCCAGCAGCGTAGGGTGGACAGGGAACACTGAAGCTTTCTTT; CDR3aa: CASSVGWTGNTEAFF
v_gene: TRBV9; len: 16; j_gene: TRBJ2-3; d_gene: TRBD1; abundance: NA; CDR3nt: TGTGCCAGCAGCGCCAGGACAGGGGGTAGCACAGATACGCAGTATTTT; CDR3aa: CASSARTGGSTDTQYF
v_gene: TRBV6-5; len: 13; j_gene: TRBJ1-2; d_gene: NA; abundance: few; CDR3nt: TGTGCCAGCAGTTACTCGGGCCCCAATGGCTACACCTTC; CDR3aa: CASSYSGPNGYTF
v_gene: TRBV6-2/TRBV6-3; len: 14; j_gene: TRBJ2-3; d_gene: NA; abundance: NA; CDR3nt: TGTGCCAGCAGTTACCCGGGACTGGGAGATACGCAGTATTTT; CDR3aa: CASSYPGLGDTQYF
v_gene: TRBV4-1; len: 14; j_gene: TRBJ2-7; d_gene: TRBD1; abundance: NA; CDR3nt: TGCGCCAGCAGCCGAGACAGGGGGTTTGGCGAGCAGTACTTC; CDR3aa: CASSRDRGFGEQYF
v_gene: TRBV7-2; len: 15; j_gene: TRBJ2-7; d_gene: TRBD1; abundance: NA; CDR3nt: TGTGCCAGCAGCGGGGGGACAGGGGGAACCTACGAGCAGTACTTC; CDR3aa: CASSGGTGGTYEQYF
v_gene: TRBV10-1; len: 19; j_gene: TRBJ2-5; d_gene: NA; abundance: NA; CDR3nt: TGCGCCAGCAGAAAACAGGGTGCAATTCCAAGGGGGGCCTTAGAGACCCAGTACTTC; CDR3aa: CASRKQGAIPRGALETQYF
v_gene: TRBV28; len: 16; j_gene: TRBJ2-1; d_gene: NA; abundance: NA; CDR3nt: TGTGCCAGCAGCAGTCTGGGGGGCGGCAGAGGGAATGAGCAGTTCTTC; CDR3aa: CASSSLGGGRGNEQFF
v_gene: TRBV18; len: 17; j_gene: TRBJ1-4; d_gene: NA; abundance: NA; CDR3nt: TGTGCCAGCTCACCAGCGGGTCTCCAGCCAACTAATGAAAAACTGTTTTTT; CDR3aa: CASSPAGLQPTNEKLFF
v_gene: TRBV19; len: 17; j_gene: TRBJ2-1; d_gene: TRBD2; abundance: NA; CDR3nt: TGTGCCAGTAGTACCAGCCGACTAGCGGGAGCCTACAATGAGCAGTTCTTC; CDR3aa: CASSTSRLAGAYNEQFF
v_gene: TRBV9; len: 14; j_gene: TRBJ1-1; d_gene: NA; abundance: once; CDR3nt: TGTGCCAGCAGCGTGACGGGAATGAACACTGAAGCTTTCTTT; CDR3aa: CASSVTGMNTEAFF
v_gene: TRBV5-1; len: 14; j_gene: TRBJ2-1; d_gene: NA; abundance: NA; CDR3nt: TGCGCCAGCAGCCAACAAGGACAGTACAATGAGCAGTTCTTC; CDR3aa: CASSQQGQYNEQFF